The 9 T cell receptor beta chains listed next were all sequenced from one sample in a study of liver allograft versus peripheral blood T cells (TCRdb year 2020). Regarding the study in general: In liver transplant recipients, the study looked at T cell receptor repertoires in the peripheral blood and set them against the repertoires found within the transplanted livers.

For sequencing, an Illumina MiSeq was employed. TCRdb reran the public reads through fastp at Q25 and MiXCR, keeping productive beta chains. For every CDR3 protein sequence, its rows merge into one entry that carries the most common genes and DNA. The sample table contains 4,000 or so distinct CDR3 sequences; only one count was recorded for 11% to 15% of them. The ten largest make up around 10% of the sample. The receptors here all came from a human patient who had a liver transplant. Following a transplant, some T lymphocytes may have been derived from the graft donor.

By proportion, this clonotype is medium-sized. The rearrangement uses TRBV7-2 and TRBJ2-7, with D perhaps given as TRBD1 or TRBD2 (5 bases each). The V and J ends lost 6 bases and 2 bases respectively, with 17 bases between them. The germline V gene has CDR1 SGHTA and CDR2 FQGNSA. The CDR3 has 15 residues. The CDR3 region is CASSKSRDLTYEQYF. CDR3 DNA: TGTGCCAGCAGTAAGTCCCGGGACCTCACCTACGAGCAGTACTTC. The complete variable domain, with remaining parts taken from reference TRBV7-2 and TRBJ2-7, reads GAGVSQSPSNKVTEKGKDVELRCDPISGHTALYWYRQSLGQGLEFLIYFQGNSAPDKSGLPSDRFSAERTGGSVSTLTIQRTQQEDSAVYLCASSKSRDLTYEQYFGPGTRLTVT.

In its sample, this clonotype is medium-sized. The genes are TRBV6-6 and TRBJ1-3, with TRBD1 identical over 7 bases. Germline V gives CDR1 MNHNY, CDR2 SVGAGI (reference sequence). The CDR3 extends over 13 amino acids. V lost 5 bases and J lost 8; bases outside the gene matches: 6. The CDR3 region has the DNA TGTGCCAGCAGTGAGCCTCAGGGGGACACCATATATTTT. Protein sequence: CASSEPQGDTIYF.

By share, this clonotype counts as medium-sized. This rearrangement joins TRBV27 to TRBJ2-7; D is ambiguous. Germline V gene data show CDR1 as MNHEY and CDR2 as SMNVEV (reference sequence). The CDR3 consists of 13 residues. V was trimmed by 2 bases and J by 3 bases, leaving 8 bases between them. The CDR3, as DNA: TGTGCCAGCAGTTTAGGGCCGTTCTACGAGCAGTACTTC. Translation: CASSLGPFYEQYF.

The rearrangement links TRBV7-3 to TRBJ2-1; 9 bases fit TRBD2. The CDR3 covers 17 residues. Germline V gene data show CDR1 as SGHTA and CDR2 as FQGTGA. V lost 5 bases to trimming and J lost 3 bases; unmatched junction nucleotides: 11. The CDR3 loop reads CASSRLAGRGVYNEQFF. The CDR3 DNA reads TGTGCCAGCAGCAGGCTAGCGGGGAGGGGGGTCTACAATGAGCAGTTCTTC.

By its share, this clonotype is medium-sized. The rearrangement joins TRBV13 to TRBJ2-7; D gene unclear. The V gene's germline CDR1 is PRHDT and CDR2 FYEKMQ (reference sequence). CDR3 length equals 14 residues. The V gene lost 4 bases and the J gene lost 0 bases, with 10 bases spanning the gap. The CDR3 loop reads CASSSATVSYEQYF. In DNA, the CDR3 is TGTGCCAGCAGCTCCGCGACGGTCTCCTACGAGCAGTACTTC. Looking up the rest from reference TRBV13 and TRBJ2-7 gives the full variable domain: AAGVIQSPRHLIKEKRETATLKCYPIPRHDTVYWYQQGPGQDPQFLISFYEKMQSDKGSIPDRFSAQQFSDYHSELNMSSLELGDSALYFCASSSATVSYEQYFGPGTRLTVT.

Within the sample, this clonotype is medium-sized (0.01 to 0.1%). This chain joins TRBV19 and TRBJ1-2, with D possibly TRBD1 on 5 matching bases. CDR3 length: 14 amino acids. Germline V lookup: CDR1 LNHDA, CDR2 SQIVND (reference sequence). V was shortened by 3 bases and J by 6 bases, with 14 bases between the two germline ends. The CDR3 nucleotides read TGTGCCAGTAGTATGGCAGGGCCTATCGATGGCTACACCTTC. Encoded protein: CASSMAGPIDGYTF.

By share, this clonotype ranks as medium-sized. The chain uses TRBV27 and TRBJ2-1; D is undetermined. CDR3 length equals 12 residues. The V gene lost 6 bases and the J gene lost 8 bases, with 11 bases spanning the gap. The germline V gene encodes CDR1 MNHEY and CDR2 SMNVEV (reference sequence). In DNA form, the CDR3 reads TGTGCCAGCAGAGGAAGGAGTGATGAGCAGTTCTTC. It encodes CASRGRSDEQFF.

This clonotype is labeled as medium-sized (0.01 to 0.1%). The gene calls are TRBV10-3 and TRBJ1-1, with 7 bases aligning to TRBD1. The CDR3 has 15 residues. The V gene's germline CDR1 is ENHRY and CDR2 SYGVKD. The ends lost 5 bases at V and 0 bases at J; junction bases unmatched: 6. This chain's CDR3 is CAISQTGTVNTEAFF. The CDR3 nucleotides read TGTGCCATCAGTCAAACGGGGACAGTGAACACTGAAGCTTTCTTT.

Within the sample, this clonotype is medium-sized (0.01 to 0.1%). The rearrangement uses TRBV24-1 and TRBJ1-2, with D unresolved. CDR3 length: 14 residues. V dropped 2 bases and J dropped 8 bases, with 14 bases sitting between them. Germline-derived CDR1 and CDR2 are KGHDR and SFDVKD. CDR3 in amino acids: CATSDSRSAGGYTF. CDR3 sequence (DNA): TGTGCCACCAGTGATTCCCGGTCGGCCGGAGGCTACACCTTC.